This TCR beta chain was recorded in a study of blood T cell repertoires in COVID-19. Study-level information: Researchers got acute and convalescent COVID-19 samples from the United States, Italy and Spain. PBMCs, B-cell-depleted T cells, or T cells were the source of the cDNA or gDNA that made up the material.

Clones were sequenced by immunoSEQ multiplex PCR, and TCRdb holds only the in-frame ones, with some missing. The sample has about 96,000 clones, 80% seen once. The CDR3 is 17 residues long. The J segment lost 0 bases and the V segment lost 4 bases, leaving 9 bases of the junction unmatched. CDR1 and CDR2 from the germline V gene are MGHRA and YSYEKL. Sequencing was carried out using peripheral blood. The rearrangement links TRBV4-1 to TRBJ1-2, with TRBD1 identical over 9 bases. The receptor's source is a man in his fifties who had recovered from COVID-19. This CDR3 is CASSRSRDRVSNYGYTF. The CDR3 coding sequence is TGCGCCAGCAGCCGATCCCGGGACAGGGTTTCTAACTATGGCTACACCTTC.